Detailed here is one T cell receptor (beta chain). Per the germline V gene, CDR1 is SGDLS and CDR2 is YYNGEE. The CDR3 runs to 16 residues. The V and J ends lost 0 bases and 4 bases, in that order; junction bases with no gene match: 3. The record originates from a study of blood T cell repertoires in COVID-19. Study as a whole: Acute-phase and convalescent COVID-19 samples originated in the United States, Italy and Spain. T cells, B-cell-depleted T cells, or PBMCs supplied cDNA or gDNA.

Assignments of participants to cohorts depended upon their own reported clinical history. A COVID-19 case was met by exposed participants within 2 weeks before study entry. Profiling relied on immunoSEQ multiplex PCR, and the TCRdb table lists in-frame clones only, not all of them. This repertoire shows 200,000 to 250,000 clones, 90% found once; its top ten account for about 16%. The source of this sequence is a young man who had been exposed to COVID-19. The genes are TRBV9 and TRBJ2-2; TRBD1 matches 10 bases. Sample: PBMCs or T cells enriched from blood (not recorded which). The CDR3 protein is CASSVGGTGVTGELFF. The CDR3 DNA follows: TGTGCCAGCAGCGTAGGCGGGACAGGGGTCACCGGGGAGCTGTTTTTT. The variable domain in full, completed from reference TRBV9 and TRBJ2-2, reads DSGVTQTPKHLITATGQRVTLRCSPRSGDLSVYWYQQSLDQGLQFLIQYYNGEERAKGNILERFSAQQFPDLHSELNLSSLELGDSALYFCASSVGGTGVTGELFFGEGSRLTVL.